This T cell receptor (beta chain) was found in a study of post-analysis software for immune sequencing data. Study conclusions and caveats: In patients, TRBV5-6, TRBV5-1 and TRBV20-1 belonged to five or six TRBV segments found more frequently than in controls.

Germline V gives CDR1 MNHNS, CDR2 SASEGT. This CDR3 spans 15 amino acids. Trimming pared 2 bases from V and 6 bases from J, leaving 13 bases between. The TCR beta cDNA libraries carried unique molecular identifiers. One entry per CDR3 protein, called by TCRdb with MiXCR from the PCR reads. This table has around 710,000 distinct CDR3 sequences, about 45% appearing once. This clonotype was picked up one time. Its antigen remains unknown. The sequenced sample was blood. The chain is built from TRBV6-1 and TRBJ1-4, with unresolved D. This sequence was found in a girl between 10 and 17 years old with multiple sclerosis. The CDR3 here is CASSEFGGKDEKLFF. The CDR3 DNA follows: TGTGCCAGCAGTGAATTCGGCGGGAAGGATGAAAAACTGTTTTTT.